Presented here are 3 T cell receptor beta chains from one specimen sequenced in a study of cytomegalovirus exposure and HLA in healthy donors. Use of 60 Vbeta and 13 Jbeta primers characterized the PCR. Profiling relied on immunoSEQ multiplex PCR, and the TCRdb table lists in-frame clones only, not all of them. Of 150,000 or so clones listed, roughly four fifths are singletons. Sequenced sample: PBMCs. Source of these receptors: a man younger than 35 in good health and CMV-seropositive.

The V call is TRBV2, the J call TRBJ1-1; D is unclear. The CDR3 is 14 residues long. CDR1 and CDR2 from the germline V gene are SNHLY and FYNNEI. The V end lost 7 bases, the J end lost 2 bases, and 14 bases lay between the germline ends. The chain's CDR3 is CASKYALSNTEAFF. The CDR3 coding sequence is TGTGCCAGCAAATATGCCCTATCAAACACTGAAGCTTTCTTT.

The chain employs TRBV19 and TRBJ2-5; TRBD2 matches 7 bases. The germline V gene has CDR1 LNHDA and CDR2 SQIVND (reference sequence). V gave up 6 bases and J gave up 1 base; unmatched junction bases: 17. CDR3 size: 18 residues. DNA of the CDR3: TGTGCCAGTAGAAAACTAGCGTCGAGGAATGTCGGCCAAGAGACCCAGTACTTC. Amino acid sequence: CASRKLASRNVGQETQYF.

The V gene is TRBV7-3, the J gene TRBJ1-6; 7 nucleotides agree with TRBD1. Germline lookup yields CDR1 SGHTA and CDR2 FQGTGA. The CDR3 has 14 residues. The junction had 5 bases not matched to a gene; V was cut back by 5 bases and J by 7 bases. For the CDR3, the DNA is TGTGCCAGCAGCCTGGGACAGCCAAATTCACCCCTCCACTTT. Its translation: CASSLGQPNSPLHF.